This TCR beta chain derives from a study of radiotherapy plus CTLA-4 blockade in lung cancer. Study in general: Disease control reached 31%, with objective responses in 15% to 20%.

Ipilimumab CTLA-4 blockade and focal radiation were given to patients with chemo-refractory metastatic non-small-cell lung cancer. Profiled with immunoSEQ multiplex PCR; TCRdb holds only in-frame clones, not every one. Among about 48,000 clones listed, approximately 85% were seen once. The CDR3 totals 14 residues. Sequences were derived from peripheral blood, sampled from a patient treated with radiotherapy plus ipilimumab. The TCR sequence derives from a human donor with non-small cell lung cancer who had stable disease on radiotherapy plus ipilimumab. This sequence joins TRBV21-1 and TRBJ1-2; the table's D call of TRBD1 was not tested on the DNA. TRBV21-1 is a documented pseudogene. CDR3: CASSKGPGCYGYTF. CDR3 sequence (DNA): TGTGCCAGCAGCAAAGGTCCAGGCTGCTATGGCTACACCTTC.